The T cell receptor beta chain described here comes from a study of vaccination and CD4 T cells after COVID-19. Cultured CD4+ T-cell DNA underwent Oncomine TCR Beta short-read sequencing. From the PCR reads, TCRdb called clonotypes with MiXCR, one entry per CDR3 protein. The data show approximately 4,900 distinct CDR3 sequences, 44% seen once. This CDR3 spans 12 amino acids. The germline CDR1 and CDR2 sequences are MDHEN and SYDVKM. With 5 bases removed from V and 7 bases from J, the gap between germline ends came to 11 bases. The treatment: roughly 11-day PBMC culture with coronavirus spike peptide pools or control peptides (ViraFEST assay). Positive PCR dates spanned March to December 2020, predating US Alpha, Beta and Delta variants. To note about this clonotype: No antigen is known for it.

The chain recombines TRBV28 with TRBJ2-5; D may be TRBD2 (6 bases). This clonotype originated in a human donor who had recovered from COVID-19. Sequenced material: CD4+ T cells from blood, cultured in vitro, taken after SARS-CoV-2 vaccination. The CDR3 DNA reads TGTGCCAGCAGTCTGGGGGGAGGGACCCAGTACTTC. It specifies CASSLGGGTQYF.